Shown below are 17 T cell receptor beta chains from a single sample sequenced in a study of Ad26.COV2.S vaccination and SARS-CoV-2 variants. Method: immunoSEQ multiplex PCR; TCRdb's copy keeps in-frame clones and lacks some. The sample yields roughly 700,000 clones, about 90% seen once. Treatment reported: 15 to 20 received Ad26.COV2.S at low or high dose, single or two shots; about 5 received placebo; per-sample allocation not given. The investigators took samples on day 63 after the first vaccine or placebo injection. The sample in question was peripheral blood, obtained in a trial of Ad26.COV2.S vaccine versus placebo. The receptors derive from a person between 18 and 65 years old who received the Ad26.COV2.S COVID-19 vaccine or a placebo.

The V and J genes are TRBV7-2 and TRBJ2-1; D may be TRBD1 (6 bases). The CDR3 consists of 14 residues. The germline V gene encodes CDR1 SGHTA and CDR2 FQGNSA. The V end was cut by 5 bases, the J end by 7 bases, with 15 bases between. The CDR3 DNA is TGTGCCAGCAGCCCCCACGCAACAGGGAATGAGCAGTTCTTC. It specifies CASSPHATGNEQFF. Variable domain in full (rest from reference TRBV7-2 and TRBJ2-1): GAGVSQSPSNKVTEKGKDVELRCDPISGHTALYWYRQSLGQGLEFLIYFQGNSAPDKSGLPSDRFSAERTGGSVSTLTIQRTQQEDSAVYLCASSPHATGNEQFFGPGTRLTVL.

V gene TRBV2 combines with J gene TRBJ2-7; perhaps TRBD2 as D (5 bases). V lost 7 bases and J 2 bases, leaving 15 bases between the germline ends. The length of the CDR3 is 14 residues. Per germline, CDR1 SNHLY and CDR2 FYNNEI. This CDR3 reads CASKVVARTYEQYF. DNA of the CDR3: TGTGCCAGCAAGGTCGTAGCGCGAACCTACGAGCAGTACTTC.

This chain links TRBV6-1 with TRBJ2-7; unclear D gene. Germline CDR1 MNHNS, CDR2 SASEGT. V was cut by 2 bases and J by 2 bases, with 10 bases left in between. The CDR3 has 14 amino acids. The CDR3 loop is CASSERSVTYEQYF. The CDR3 coding sequence is TGTGCCAGCAGTGAACGGTCCGTCACCTACGAGCAGTACTTC.

With regard to this clone: Other DNA sequences of this sample code for an identical CDR3. The rearrangement uses TRBV15 and TRBJ1-5; 7 positions match TRBD1. V shed 1 base and J 4 bases; nucleotides not matched to a gene: 4. From germline, CDR1 is LNHNV and CDR2 YYDKDF (reference sequence). The CDR3 has 15 amino acids. DNA for the CDR3: TGTGCCACCAGCAGAGGGACAGGAGGGAATCAGCCCCAGCATTTT. Residues: CATSRGTGGNQPQHF.

The chain carries TRBV7-8 and TRBJ2-3; 10 bases are shared with TRBD1. The CDR3 runs to 16 residues. CDR1 and CDR2 (germline): SGHVS, FQNEAQ. J was trimmed by 9 bases and V by 5 bases; bases with no gene match: 14. For the CDR3, the DNA is TGTGCCAGCAGCCCCAGGACAGGGGGGACCATTAACACGCAGTATTTT. Residues: CASSPRTGGTINTQYF.

The J gene is TRBJ2-2, the V gene TRBV6-5; no firm D call. The ends were cut back, 6 bases at V and 0 bases at J, with 8 bases in the middle. The CDR3 spans 14 residues. The V gene's germline CDR1 is MNHEY and CDR2 SVGAGI. The CDR3 region is CASRWATNTGELFF. The CDR3 region has the DNA TGTGCCAGCAGATGGGCCACGAACACCGGGGAGCTGTTTTTT.

The chain couples TRBV30 to TRBJ2-2, with D perhaps being TRBD1 or TRBD2 (5 bases each). The CDR3 contains 15 residues. V lost 5 bases to trimming and J lost 4 bases, with 17 bases between them. Looked up from germline, CDR1 is GTSNPN and CDR2 is SVGIG (reference sequence). Here the CDR3 DNA reads TGTGCCTGGCGGACGGGGCTCCAGCCCACCGGGGAGCTGTTTTTT. Amino acid sequence: CAWRTGLQPTGELFF.

The chain is built from TRBV6-5 and TRBJ2-7; D gene unclear. Trimming took 7 bases from V and 2 from J, leaving 12 bases between them. CDR1 and CDR2 from the germline V gene are MNHEY and SVGAGI. This CDR3 comprises 13 residues. CDR3 nucleotide sequence: TGTGCCAGCATGGCAGACTTGACCTACGAGCAGTACTTC. Translating gives CASMADLTYEQYF.

This clone was seen just once. This chain uses TRBV5-3 with TRBJ2-7; 10 bases fit TRBD2. TRBV5-3 is an ORF; its function is uncertain. V was pared by 0 bases and J by 5 bases, with 11 bases of the junction left unmatched. CDR3 length: 17 residues. The CDR3 sequence: CARSLDPSGGMFHEQYF. CDR3 coding DNA: TGTGCCAGAAGCTTGGATCCTAGCGGGGGTATGTTCCACGAGCAGTACTTC.

Here the CDR3 DNA reads TGCGCCAGCAGCTCCAGGGCTAGCGGAGACCAAGAGACCCAGTACTTC. It encodes CASSSRASGDQETQYF. The V and J genes are TRBV5-1 and TRBJ2-5, with 7 bases fitting TRBD2. V gave up 3 bases and J gave up 0 bases; unmatched junction bases: 8. Germline CDR1 is SGHRS and CDR2 is YFSETQ. The CDR3 has 16 amino acids. The variable domain in full, completed from reference TRBV5-1 and TRBJ2-5, reads KAGVTQTPRYLIKTRGQQVTLSCSPISGHRSVSWYQQTPGQGLQFLFEYFSETQRNKGNFPGRFSGRQFSNSRSEMNVSTLELGDSALYLCASSSRASGDQETQYFGPGTRLLVL.

The chain employs TRBV7-3 and TRBJ2-1; 9 bases match TRBD2. The J segment lost 6 bases and the V segment lost 0 bases, leaving 6 bases of the junction unmatched. The CDR3 extends over 16 amino acids. The germline V gene has CDR1 SGHTA and CDR2 FQGTGA. This CDR3 reads CASSLTSGGKGNEQFF. The CDR3 region has the DNA TGTGCCAGCAGCTTAACGAGCGGGGGGAAGGGCAATGAGCAGTTCTTC.

The chain links TRBV7-2 to TRBJ1-4; a possible D gene is TRBD1 (6 bases). The V gene lost 5 bases and the J gene lost 8 bases, with 15 bases spanning the gap. Germline V gene sequence: CDR1 SGHTA, CDR2 FQGNSA. The CDR3 is 14 amino acids. The DNA for the CDR3 is TGTGCCAGCAGCGCCCAGGGGCCTTGGGAAAAACTGTTTTTT. Residues: CASSAQGPWEKLFF.

The gene calls are TRBV10-3 and TRBJ2-7; no definite D call. The germline V and J ends were trimmed by 4 bases and 4 bases, with 11 bases remaining between them. This CDR3 is 13 amino acids long. The germline V gene has CDR1 ENHRY and CDR2 SYGVKD. This CDR3 reads CAISVTGGYEQYF. Here the CDR3 DNA reads TGTGCCATCAGTGTGACGGGTGGGTACGAGCAGTACTTC.

This rearrangement joins TRBV4-1 to TRBJ1-2; possible D gene TRBD1, 6 bases. CDR1 and CDR2 (germline): MGHRA, YSYEKL. CDR3 length: 15 residues. The germline V and J ends were trimmed by 3 bases and 8 bases, with 19 bases remaining between them. The CDR3 here is CASSHLTGQMGGYTF. CDR3 DNA sequence: TGCGCCAGCAGCCACCTCACGGGACAAATGGGAGGCTACACCTTC.

This chain links TRBV2 with TRBJ2-1, with 7 bases that match TRBD2. After removal of 5 bases from V and 7 bases from J, the junction contained 11 bases not matched to a gene. The CDR3 covers 15 residues. Germline V lookup: CDR1 SNHLY, CDR2 FYNNEI. For the CDR3, the DNA is TGTGCCAGCAGTTTTGGCCGGGACTACAATAATGAGCAGTTCTTC. It specifies CASSFGRDYNNEQFF.

The chain combines TRBV2 with TRBJ2-7; unclear D gene. The CDR3 sequence is 12 residues long. V shed 4 bases and J shed 4 bases, with 8 bases lying between them. Germline assignment: CDR1 SNHLY and CDR2 FYNNEI. As DNA, the CDR3 is TGTGCCAGCAGTGCCGACGAATACGAGCAGTACTTC. Encoded protein: CASSADEYEQYF.

The chain joins TRBV4-2 to TRBJ2-1; D is unresolved. Germline V CDR1 and CDR2: LGHNA, YNFKEQ. The CDR3 is 15 amino acids. V lost 0 bases, J lost 8 bases, and 14 bases lay in between. The CDR3 DNA is TGTGCCAGCAGCCAAGATCTAGGACCTGGCGATGAGCAGTTCTTC. Protein product: CASSQDLGPGDEQFF.